This TCR beta chain was identified in a study of blood T cell repertoires in COVID-19. In the study overall: Specimens from acute and convalescent COVID-19 originated in the United States, Italy and Spain. From T cells, B-cell-depleted T cells, or PBMCs came the material, which was cDNA or gDNA.

The CDR3 is 15 amino acids. The junction had 8 bases not matched to a gene; V was cut back by 4 bases and J by 4 bases. Per germline, CDR1 SGHRS and CDR2 YFSETQ. Study processing details: Nucleated cell counts were estimated from reference gene primer amplification. Data came from immunoSEQ multiplex PCR; TCRdb stores just in-frame clones and leaves some out. The D gene and trimming were derived from the DNA, and the V and J assignments and clone size from that table. Of 60,000 or so clones listed, approximately 87% are singletons. Sample: peripheral blood. The sequence derives from a man aged 60 to 69 with active or convalescent COVID-19. The chain uses TRBV5-1 and TRBJ1-1, with 9 bases lining up with TRBD1. CDR3 coding DNA: TGCGCCAGCAGCCCGACGGGACAGGGAGCCACTGAAGCTTTCTTT. Protein sequence: CASSPTGQGATEAFF.